Reported below is one T cell receptor (beta chain). Other DNA sequences in this sample translate to the same CDR3. CD45RO-negative cells were positively selected for CCR7, leaving out terminally differentiated effector memory CD45RA+ cells. This record belongs to a study of shared clonotypes between healthy human individuals. Profiling relied on immunoSEQ multiplex PCR, and the TCRdb table lists in-frame clones only, not all of them. This table has around 2,000,000 clones, around 96% appearing once. This clonotype originated in a man aged 18 to 35 in good health. The sample consisted of naive CD8+ T cells sorted from blood.

Here the CDR3 reads CASSTGVGYEQYF. CDR3 nucleotides: TGTGCCAGCAGTACAGGGGTCGGCTACGAGCAGTACTTC. This chain uses TRBV6-5 with TRBJ2-7; TRBD1 aligns across 7 bases. The V gene's germline CDR1 is MNHEY and CDR2 SVGAGI. This CDR3 is 13 amino acids long. V lost 5 bases, J lost 3 bases, and 4 bases stayed unmatched.